The entry below gives a single TCR beta chain sequence along with its context. What it binds is not known. This sample was taken from a study of beta chain features in type 1 diabetes. Deletions cut 2 bases from V and 1 base from J, with 6 bases between. Per the germline V gene, CDR1 is MDHEN and CDR2 is SYDVKM. The CDR3 covers 15 residues. Study-level findings and limits: HLA influence on TCRB rearrangement stayed unresolved here. Naive, central memory and Treg TCRB repertoires appeared more alike in patients than in healthy donors. In every one of the four CD4+ subsets, TCRB CDR3s were moderately but significantly shorter in Type 1 diabetes patients.

Of the isolated RNA, all was reverse transcribed, and so the sequenced material was expressed TCRB transcripts. Reads from naive, central memory and regulatory T cell samples averaged about 3.3 million. The repertoire was sequenced with immunoSEQ multiplex PCR; TCRdb's copy has only in-frame clones and lacks some. The sample has some 200,000 clones, roughly 16% seen once; the top ten hold 0.065% to 0.1%. This clonotype was obtained from a man aged 30 to 39 with type 1 diabetes. The chain is built from TRBV28 and TRBJ2-6; no clear D gene. The specimen was naive CD4+ T cells from blood. The CDR3 sequence is CASSLVTSGANVLTF. As DNA, the CDR3 is TGTGCCAGCAGTTTAGTTACTTCTGGGGCCAACGTCCTGACTTTC.